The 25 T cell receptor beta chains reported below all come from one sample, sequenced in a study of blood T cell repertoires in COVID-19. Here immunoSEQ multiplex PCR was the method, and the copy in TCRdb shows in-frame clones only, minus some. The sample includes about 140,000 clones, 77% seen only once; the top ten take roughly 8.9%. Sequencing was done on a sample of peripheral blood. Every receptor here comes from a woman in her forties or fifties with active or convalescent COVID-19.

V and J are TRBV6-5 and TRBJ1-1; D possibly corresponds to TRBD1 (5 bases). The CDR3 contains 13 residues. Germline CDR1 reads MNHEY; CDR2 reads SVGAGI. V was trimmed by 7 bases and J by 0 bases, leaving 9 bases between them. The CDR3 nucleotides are TGTGCCAGCAAGGGGATCATGAACACTGAAGCTTTCTTT. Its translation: CASKGIMNTEAFF.

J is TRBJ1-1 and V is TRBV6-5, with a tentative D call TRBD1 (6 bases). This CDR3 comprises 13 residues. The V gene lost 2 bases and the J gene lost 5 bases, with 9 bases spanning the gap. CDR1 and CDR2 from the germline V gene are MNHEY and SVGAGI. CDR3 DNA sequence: TGTGCCAGCAGTTACGGGGGGGCGACTGAAGCTTTCTTT. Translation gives CASSYGGATEAFF.

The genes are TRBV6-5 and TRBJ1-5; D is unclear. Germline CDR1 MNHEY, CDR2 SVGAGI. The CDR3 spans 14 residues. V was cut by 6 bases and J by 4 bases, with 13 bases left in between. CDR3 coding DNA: TGTGCCAGCAGCCCCTCGGGGAGGAATCAGCCCCAGCATTTT. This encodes CASSPSGRNQPQHF.

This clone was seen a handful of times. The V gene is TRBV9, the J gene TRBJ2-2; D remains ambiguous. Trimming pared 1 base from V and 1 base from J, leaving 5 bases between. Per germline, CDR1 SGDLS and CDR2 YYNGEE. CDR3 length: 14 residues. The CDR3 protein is CASSVRLNTGELFF. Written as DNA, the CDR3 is TGTGCCAGCAGCGTACGGTTGAACACCGGGGAGCTGTTTTTT.

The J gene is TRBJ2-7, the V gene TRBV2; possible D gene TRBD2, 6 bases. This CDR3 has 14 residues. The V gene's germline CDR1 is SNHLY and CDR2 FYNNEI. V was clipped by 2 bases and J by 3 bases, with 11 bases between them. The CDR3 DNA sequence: TGTGCCAGCAGTGAATCGGGCGGGGACTACGAGCAGTACTTC. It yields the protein CASSESGGDYEQYF.

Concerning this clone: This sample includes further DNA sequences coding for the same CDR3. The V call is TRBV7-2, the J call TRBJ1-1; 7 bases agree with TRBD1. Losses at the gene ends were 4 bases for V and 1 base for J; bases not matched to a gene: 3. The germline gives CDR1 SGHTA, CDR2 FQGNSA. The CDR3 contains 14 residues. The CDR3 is CASSSNRGNTEAFF. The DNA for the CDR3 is TGTGCCAGCAGCTCAAACAGGGGGAACACTGAAGCTTTCTTT. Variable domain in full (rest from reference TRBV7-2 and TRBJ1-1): GAGVSQSPSNKVTEKGKDVELRCDPISGHTALYWYRQSLGQGLEFLIYFQGNSAPDKSGLPSDRFSAERTGGSVSTLTIQRTQQEDSAVYLCASSSNRGNTEAFFGQGTRLTVV.

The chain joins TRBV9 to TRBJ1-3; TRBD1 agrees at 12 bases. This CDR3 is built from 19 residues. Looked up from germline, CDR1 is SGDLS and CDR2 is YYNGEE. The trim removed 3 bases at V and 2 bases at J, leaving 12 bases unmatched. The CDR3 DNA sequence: TGTGCCAGCAGCGCCATCGGGACAGGGGGCCGTTCTCCTGGAAACACCATATATTTT. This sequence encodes CASSAIGTGGRSPGNTIYF.

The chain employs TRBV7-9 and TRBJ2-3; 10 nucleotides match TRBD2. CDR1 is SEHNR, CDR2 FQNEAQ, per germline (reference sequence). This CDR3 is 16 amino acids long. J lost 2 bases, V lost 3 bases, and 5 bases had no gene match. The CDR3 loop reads CASSFGLAEITDTQYF. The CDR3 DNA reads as TGTGCCAGCAGCTTTGGACTAGCGGAGATCACAGATACGCAGTATTTT.

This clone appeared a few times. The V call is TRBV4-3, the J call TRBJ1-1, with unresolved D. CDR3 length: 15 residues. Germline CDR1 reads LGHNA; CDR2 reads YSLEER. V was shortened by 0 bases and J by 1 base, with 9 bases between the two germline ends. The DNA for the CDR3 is TGCGCCAGCAGCCAAGACCTAGACGGGAACACTGAAGCTTTCTTT. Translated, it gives CASSQDLDGNTEAFF.

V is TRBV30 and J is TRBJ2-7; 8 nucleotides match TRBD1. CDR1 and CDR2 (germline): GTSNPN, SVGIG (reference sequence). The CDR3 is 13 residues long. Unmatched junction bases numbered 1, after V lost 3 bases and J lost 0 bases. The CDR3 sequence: CAWSGTGSYEQYF. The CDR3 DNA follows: TGTGCCTGGAGCGGGACAGGCTCCTACGAGCAGTACTTC. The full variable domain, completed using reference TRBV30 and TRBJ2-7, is SQTIHQWPATLVQPVGSPLSLECTVEGTSNPNLYWYRQAAGRGLQLLFYSVGIGQISSEVPQNLSASRPQDRQFILSSKKLLLSDSGFYLCAWSGTGSYEQYFGPGTRLTVT.

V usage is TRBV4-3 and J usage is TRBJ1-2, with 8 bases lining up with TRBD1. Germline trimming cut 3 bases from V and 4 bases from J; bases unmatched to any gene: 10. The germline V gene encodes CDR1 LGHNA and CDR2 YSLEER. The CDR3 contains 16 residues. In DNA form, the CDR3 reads TGCGCCAGCAGCCAGGCAGTACTAACAGGGGGCTATGGCTACACCTTC. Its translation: CASSQAVLTGGYGYTF.

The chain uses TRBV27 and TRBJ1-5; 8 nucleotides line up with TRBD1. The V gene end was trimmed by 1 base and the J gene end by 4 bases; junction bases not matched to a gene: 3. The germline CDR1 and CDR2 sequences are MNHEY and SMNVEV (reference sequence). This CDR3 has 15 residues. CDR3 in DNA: TGTGCCAGCAGTTTATGGGGGACAGGTAATCAGCCCCAGCATTTT. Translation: CASSLWGTGNQPQHF.

This CDR3 is CASSYSSGPIYGYTF. Here the CDR3 DNA reads TGTGCCAGCAGTTACTCGTCAGGGCCCATATATGGCTACACCTTC. This rearrangement joins TRBV6-2 or TRBV6-3 to TRBJ1-2; D is possibly TRBD1 (5 bases). The CDR3 covers 15 residues. Germline V lookup: CDR1 MNHEY, CDR2 SVGEGT. Trimming removed 0 bases at V and 5 bases at J, with 13 bases between.

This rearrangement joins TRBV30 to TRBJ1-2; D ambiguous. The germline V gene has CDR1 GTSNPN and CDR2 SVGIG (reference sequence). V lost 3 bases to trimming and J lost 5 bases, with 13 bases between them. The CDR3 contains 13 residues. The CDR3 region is CAWSGLSAYGYTF. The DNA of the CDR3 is TGTGCCTGGAGCGGACTTTCGGCGTATGGCTACACCTTC.

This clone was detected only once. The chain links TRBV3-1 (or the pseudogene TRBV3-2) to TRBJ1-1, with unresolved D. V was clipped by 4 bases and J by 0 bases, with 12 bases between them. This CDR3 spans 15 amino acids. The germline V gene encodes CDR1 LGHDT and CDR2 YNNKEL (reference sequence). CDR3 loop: CASSPWCQMNTEAFF. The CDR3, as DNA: TGTGCCAGCAGCCCCTGGTGCCAGATGAACACTGAAGCTTTCTTT.

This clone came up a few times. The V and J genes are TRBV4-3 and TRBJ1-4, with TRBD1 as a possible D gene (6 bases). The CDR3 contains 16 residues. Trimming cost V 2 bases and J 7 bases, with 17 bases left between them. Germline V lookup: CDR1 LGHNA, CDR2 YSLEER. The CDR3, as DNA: TGCGCCAGCAGCCAATTCTCTCCCACAGGGCCTGAAAAACTGTTTTTT. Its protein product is CASSQFSPTGPEKLFF.

The CDR3 region has the DNA TGTGCCAGCACCAATAGCCCAGGGGGAGCTTTCTTT. Encoded protein: CASTNSPGGAFF. The V and J genes are TRBV7-2 and TRBJ1-1; 7 nucleotides align to TRBD1. The CDR3 sequence is 12 residues long. V was pared by 7 bases and J by 10 bases, with 9 bases of the junction left unmatched. CDR1 and CDR2 from the germline V gene are SGHTA and FQGNSA.

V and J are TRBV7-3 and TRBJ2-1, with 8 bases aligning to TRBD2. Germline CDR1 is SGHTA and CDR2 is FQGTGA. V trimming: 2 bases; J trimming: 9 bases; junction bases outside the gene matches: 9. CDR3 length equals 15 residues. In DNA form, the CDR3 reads TGTGCCAGCAGCTTAGGGAATAGCGGGATGGCTGAGCAGTTCTTC. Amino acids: CASSLGNSGMAEQFF.

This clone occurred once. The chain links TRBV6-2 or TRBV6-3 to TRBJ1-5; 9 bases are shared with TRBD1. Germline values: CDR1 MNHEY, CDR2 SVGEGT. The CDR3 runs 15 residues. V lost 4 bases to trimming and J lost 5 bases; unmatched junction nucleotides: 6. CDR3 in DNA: TGTGCCAGCAGTTCCAAGGACAGGGGAGATCAGCCCCAGCATTTT. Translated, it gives CASSSKDRGDQPQHF.

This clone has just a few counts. CDR3 region: CASSLGTGGHEQFF. The CDR3 DNA reads TGTGCCAGCAGCCTCGGGACAGGGGGGCATGAGCAGTTCTTC. The chain carries TRBV7-9 and TRBJ2-1; 11 bases align to TRBD1. Per the germline V gene, CDR1 is SEHNR and CDR2 is FQNEAQ (reference sequence). CDR3 length equals 14 residues. Germline trimming cut 5 bases from V and 8 bases from J; bases unmatched to any gene: 5.

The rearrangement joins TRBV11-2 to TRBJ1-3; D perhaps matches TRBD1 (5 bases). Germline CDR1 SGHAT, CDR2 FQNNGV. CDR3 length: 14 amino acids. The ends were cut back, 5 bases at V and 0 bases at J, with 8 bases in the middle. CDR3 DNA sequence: TGTGCCAGCAGCCAAGGGGTCTCTGGAAACACCATATATTTT. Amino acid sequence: CASSQGVSGNTIYF. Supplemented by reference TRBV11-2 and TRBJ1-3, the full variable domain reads EAGVAQSPRYKIIEKRQSVAFWCNPISGHATLYWYQQILGQGPKLLIQFQNNGVVDDSQLPKDRFSAERLKGVDSTLKIQPAKLEDSAVYLCASSQGVSGNTIYFGEGSWLTVV.

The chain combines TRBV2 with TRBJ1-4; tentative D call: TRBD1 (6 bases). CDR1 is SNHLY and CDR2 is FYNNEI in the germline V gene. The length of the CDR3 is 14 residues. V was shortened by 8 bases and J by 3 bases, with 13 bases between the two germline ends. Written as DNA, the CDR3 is TGTGCCAGCGGGGGCAGAATGGCTAATGAAAAACTGTTTTTT. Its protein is CASGGRMANEKLFF.

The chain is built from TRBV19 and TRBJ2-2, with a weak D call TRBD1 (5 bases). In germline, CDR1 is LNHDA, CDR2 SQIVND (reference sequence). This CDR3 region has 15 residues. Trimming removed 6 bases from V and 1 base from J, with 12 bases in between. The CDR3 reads CASRAGYRNTGELFF. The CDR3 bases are TGTGCCAGTAGAGCAGGGTATAGGAACACCGGGGAGCTGTTTTTT.

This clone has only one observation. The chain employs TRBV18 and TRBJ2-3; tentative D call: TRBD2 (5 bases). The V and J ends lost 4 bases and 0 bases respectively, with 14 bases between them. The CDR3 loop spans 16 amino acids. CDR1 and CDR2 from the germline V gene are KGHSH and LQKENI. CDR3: CASSQERTSSTDTQYF. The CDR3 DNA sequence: TGTGCCAGCTCACAAGAACGGACTTCTAGCACAGATACGCAGTATTTT.

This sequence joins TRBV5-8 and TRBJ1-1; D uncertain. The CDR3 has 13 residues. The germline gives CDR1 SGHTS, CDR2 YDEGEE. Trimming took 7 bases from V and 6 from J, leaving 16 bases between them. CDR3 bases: TGTGCCAGCGGCACTGGGAGGGTGGCTGAAGCTTTCTTT. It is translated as CASGTGRVAEAFF. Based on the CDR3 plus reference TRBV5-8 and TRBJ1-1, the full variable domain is EAGVTQSPTHLIKTRGQQATLRCSPISGHTSVYWYQQALGLGLQFLLWYDEGEERNRGNFPPRFSGRQFPNYSSELNVNALELEDSALYLCASGTGRVAEAFFGQGTRLTVV.